The clone carrying this T cell receptor beta chain was picked up many times. V was cut by 1 base and J by 0 bases, with 3 bases left in between. CDR3 size: 13 residues. CDR1 is SQVTM and CDR2 is ANQGSEA in the germline V gene. Regarding time point: before trial treatment. In the RACIN dose-escalation trial, donors got nivolumab plus ipilimumab with aspirin, cyclophosphamide and radiotherapy. With TRAV- and TRBV-specific primers, first-strand cDNA was made, covering the alpha and beta chains. Amplification of TCRs used a constant-region primer and V-primer adapter for roughly 18 PCR cycles. TCRdb reprocessed the reads with MiXCR, giving one entry per CDR3 protein. This table has tens of thousands of distinct CDR3 sequences, about 30% appearing once. The sample comes from a study of low-dose radiotherapy and immunotherapy resistance in tumors.

The specimen was PBMCs, collected before treatment. This receptor was taken from a male donor with rectosigmoid adenocarcinoma. V and J are TRBV29-1 and TRBJ2-2; D ambiguous. CDR3: CSVEAANTGELFF. CDR3 in DNA: TGCAGCGTTGAAGCTGCGAACACCGGGGAGCTGTTTTTT.